This TCR beta chain appears in the sequencing data of a study of cytomegalovirus exposure and HLA in healthy donors. This clone was counted between two and nine times. As yet, its antigen is unknown. General study points: Cytomegalovirus association was assigned to under 200 TCR beta chains. Most CMV-associated TCR beta chains were later found to appear HLA-restricted.

CDR1 is SGDLS, CDR2 YYNGEE, per germline. This CDR3 has 14 residues. Researchers ran the PCR with 60 Vbeta and 13 Jbeta primers. TCRdb's copy holds only in-frame clones and misses some; the assay was immunoSEQ multiplex PCR. This sample yields 160,000 or so clones, of which over 75% are seen a single time; approximately 0.47% belongs to the top ten. Sequenced: PBMCs. The sequence derives from a woman in her forties or fifties in good health and CMV-seronegative. This sequence joins TRBV9 and TRBJ2-5; possible D gene TRBD2, 6 bases. The end of the DNA is better explained by TRBJ2-7, so the J call may be wrong. The CDR3 sequence is CASSVGGSGYEQYF. Written as DNA, the CDR3 is TGTGCCAGCAGCGTAGGGGGTAGCGGTTACGAGCAGTACTTC.